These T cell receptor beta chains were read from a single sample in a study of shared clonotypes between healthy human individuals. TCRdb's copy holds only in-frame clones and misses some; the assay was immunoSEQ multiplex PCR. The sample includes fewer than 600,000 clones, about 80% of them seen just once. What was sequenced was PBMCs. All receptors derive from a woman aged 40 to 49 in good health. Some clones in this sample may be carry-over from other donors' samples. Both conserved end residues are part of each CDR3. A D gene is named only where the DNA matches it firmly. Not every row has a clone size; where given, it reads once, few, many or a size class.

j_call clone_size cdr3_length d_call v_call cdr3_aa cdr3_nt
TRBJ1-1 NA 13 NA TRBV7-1 CASSLGEGTEAFF TGTGCCAGCAGCTTAGGGGAGGGCACTGAAGCTTTCTTT
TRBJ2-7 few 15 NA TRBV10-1 CASSDGPPGMDEQYF TGCGCCAGCAGTGACGGGCCCCCCGGAATGGACGAGCAGTACTTC
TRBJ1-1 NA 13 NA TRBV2 CASSVRDISEAFF TGTGCCAGCAGCGTCAGGGACATATCTGAAGCTTTCTTT
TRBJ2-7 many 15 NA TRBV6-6 CASSYSPEGSAEQYF TGTGCCAGCAGTTACTCCCCGGAGGGTAGCGCCGAGCAGTACTTC
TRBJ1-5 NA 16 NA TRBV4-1 CASSQDGAGDDQPQHF TGCGCCAGCAGCCAAGATGGGGCAGGGGACGATCAGCCCCAGCATTTT
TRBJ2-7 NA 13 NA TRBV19 CASKIEGSNEQYF TGTGCCAGTAAAATAGAGGGAAGCAACGAGCAGTACTTC
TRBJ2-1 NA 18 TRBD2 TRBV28 CASIGDRSGRGSYNEQFF TGTGCCAGCATAGGGGACAGAAGCGGGAGGGGGTCCTACAATGAGCAGTTCTTC
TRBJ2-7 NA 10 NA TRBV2 CASSNYEQYF TGTGCCAGCAGTAACTACGAGCAGTACTTC
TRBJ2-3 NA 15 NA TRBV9 CASSVASSFTDTQYF TGTGCCAGCAGCGTAGCTAGTAGCTTCACAGATACGCAGTATTTT
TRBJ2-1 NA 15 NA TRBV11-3 CASSSAGTTFNEQFF TGTGCCAGCAGCTCCGCCGGGACAACCTTCAATGAGCAGTTCTTC
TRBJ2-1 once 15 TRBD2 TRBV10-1 CASSEGLAANNEQFF TGCGCCAGCAGTGAGGGACTAGCGGCCAACAATGAGCAGTTCTTC
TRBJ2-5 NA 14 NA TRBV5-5 CASSLEGTQETQYF TGTGCCAGCAGCTTGGAGGGCACCCAAGAGACCCAGTACTTC
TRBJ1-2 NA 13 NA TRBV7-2 CASSLHGNYGYTF TGTGCCAGCAGCTTACACGGTAACTATGGCTACACCTTC
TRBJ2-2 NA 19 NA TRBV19 CASSIDLGRGTQNTGELFF TGTGCCAGTAGTATAGACCTTGGCAGGGGGACTCAGAACACCGGGGAGCTGTTTTTT
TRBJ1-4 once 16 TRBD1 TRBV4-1 CASSQDRGGRAEKLFF TGCGCCAGCAGCCAAGATAGAGGGGGCAGGGCTGAAAAACTGTTTTTT
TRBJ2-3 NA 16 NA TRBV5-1 CASSLGPGAGADTQYF TGCGCCAGCAGCTTGGGCCCCGGGGCTGGCGCAGATACGCAGTATTTT
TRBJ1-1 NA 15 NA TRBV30 CAWSPANTGTTEAFF TGTGCCTGGAGCCCAGCAAACACAGGAACCACTGAAGCTTTCTTT
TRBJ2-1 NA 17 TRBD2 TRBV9 CASSPRTSGSHYNEQFF TGTGCCAGCAGCCCTCGGACTAGCGGGAGCCATTACAATGAGCAGTTCTTC
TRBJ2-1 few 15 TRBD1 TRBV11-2 CASRPRQGTYNEQFF TGTGCCAGCAGACCCCGACAGGGGACCTACAATGAGCAGTTCTTC
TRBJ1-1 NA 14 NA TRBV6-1 CASSEPGRATEAFF TGTGCCAGCAGTGAGCCGGGCAGGGCCACTGAAGCTTTCTTT
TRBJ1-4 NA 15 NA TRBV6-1 CASSDIGTWEEKLFF TGTGCCAGCAGTGATATTGGGACATGGGAAGAAAAACTGTTTTTT
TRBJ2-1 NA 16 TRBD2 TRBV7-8 CASSSLRSGRPLQQFF TGTGCCAGCAGCTCTCTCCGTAGCGGGAGGCCACTCCAGCAGTTCTTC
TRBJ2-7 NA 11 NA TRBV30 CAWSGTYEQYF TGTGCCTGGAGCGGGACTTACGAGCAGTACTTC
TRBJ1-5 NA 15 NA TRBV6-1 CASRPTGFDSSPQHF TGTGCCAGCAGGCCCACAGGGTTTGATAGTTCGCCCCAGCATTTT
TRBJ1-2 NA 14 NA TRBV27 CASSPRSAHNGYTF TGTGCCAGCAGTCCCCGGAGTGCTCATAATGGCTACACCTTC
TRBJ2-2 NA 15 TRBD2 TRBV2 CASSPRTSGTGELFF TGTGCCAGCAGTCCAAGGACTAGCGGAACCGGGGAGCTGTTTTTT
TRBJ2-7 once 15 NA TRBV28 CASSPSGAASYEQYF TGTGCCAGCAGCCCCTCGGGGGCAGCGAGCTACGAGCAGTACTTC
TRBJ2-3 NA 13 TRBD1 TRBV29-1 CSTGQGTPDTQYF TGCAGCACTGGACAGGGAACTCCAGATACGCAGTATTTT
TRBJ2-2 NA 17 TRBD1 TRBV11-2 CASSFLTVAGGTGELFF TGTGCCAGCAGCTTTTTAACGGTTGCAGGGGGCACCGGGGAGCTGTTTTTT
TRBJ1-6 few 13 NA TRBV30 CAWRPGNNSPLHF TGTGCCTGGAGACCGGGAAATAATTCACCCCTCCACTTT
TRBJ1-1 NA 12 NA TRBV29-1 CSVGRMNTEAFF TGCAGCGTTGGAAGGATGAACACTGAAGCTTTCTTT
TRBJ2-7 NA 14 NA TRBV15 CATSRDAGKYEQYF TGTGCCACCAGCAGAGATGCAGGGAAGTACGAGCAGTACTTC
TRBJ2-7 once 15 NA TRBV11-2 CASSFRGGSSYEQYF TGTGCCAGCAGCTTTCGAGGAGGGAGCTCCTACGAGCAGTACTTC
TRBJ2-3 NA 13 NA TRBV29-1 CSASDRAPDTQYF TGCAGCGCCTCGGACCGAGCGCCAGATACGCAGTATTTT
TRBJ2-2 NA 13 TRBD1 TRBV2 CASRTGGTGELFF TGTGCCAGCCGGACAGGGGGCACCGGGGAGCTGTTTTTT
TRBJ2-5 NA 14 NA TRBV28 CASRWAREWETQYF TGTGCCAGCAGATGGGCCCGGGAGTGGGAGACCCAGTACTTC
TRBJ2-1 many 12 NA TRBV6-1 CASSVTFDEQFF TGTGCCAGCAGTGTGACCTTCGATGAGCAGTTCTTC
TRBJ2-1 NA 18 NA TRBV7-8 CASSLLPGAGSSYNEQFF TGTGCCAGCAGCTTACTCCCGGGGGCGGGGAGCTCCTACAATGAGCAGTTCTTC
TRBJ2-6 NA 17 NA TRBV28 CASSSLGTVSGANVLTF TGTGCCAGCAGTTCCCTAGGGACGGTCTCTGGGGCCAACGTCCTGACTTTC
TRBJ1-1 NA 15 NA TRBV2 CASSQYGGQNTEAFF TGTGCCAGCAGTCAATACGGCGGACAGAACACTGAAGCTTTCTTT
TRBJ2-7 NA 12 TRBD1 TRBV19 CASSGTGYEQYF TGTGCCAGTAGCGGGACAGGGTACGAGCAGTACTTC
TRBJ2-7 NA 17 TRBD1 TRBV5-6 CASSSLADRVRGYEQYF TGTGCCAGCAGCTCCTTGGCGGACAGGGTTAGGGGGTACGAGCAGTACTTC
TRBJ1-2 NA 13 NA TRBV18 CASSPTGDYGYTF TGTGCCAGCTCACCAACCGGGGACTATGGCTACACCTTC
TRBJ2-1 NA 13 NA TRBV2 CASSASAWREQFF TGTGCCAGCAGCGCCTCTGCATGGCGTGAGCAGTTCTTC
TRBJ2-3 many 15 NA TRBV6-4 CASSESGEGGDTQYF TGTGCCAGCAGTGAGTCGGGAGAGGGAGGAGATACGCAGTATTTT
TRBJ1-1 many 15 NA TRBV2 CASSEGPLTFAEAFF TGTGCCAGCAGTGAAGGGCCATTAACTTTCGCTGAAGCTTTCTTT
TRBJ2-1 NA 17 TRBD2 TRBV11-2 CASSLGQPGLAGDEQFF TGTGCCAGCAGCTTAGGGCAGCCGGGACTAGCGGGAGATGAGCAGTTCTTC
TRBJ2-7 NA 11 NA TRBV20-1 CSASKDRQQYF TGCAGTGCTAGTAAAGATCGTCAGCAGTACTTC
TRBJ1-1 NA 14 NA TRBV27 CASSLTGGNTEAFF TGTGCCAGCAGTTTAACTGGGGGAAACACTGAAGCTTTCTTT
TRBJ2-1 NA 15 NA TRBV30 CAWSRGDTSYNEQFF TGTGCCTGGAGTCGGGGGGACACCTCCTACAATGAGCAGTTCTTC
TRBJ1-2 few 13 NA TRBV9 CASSVGGGSGYTF TGTGCCAGCAGCGTAGGAGGTGGGAGCGGCTACACCTTC
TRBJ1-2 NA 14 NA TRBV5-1 CASSLRFQNYGYTF TGCGCCAGCAGCTTGAGGTTTCAGAACTATGGCTACACCTTC